This T cell receptor (beta chain) stems from a study of response to subunit inactivated influenza vaccine. The CDR3 has 15 amino acids. CDR1 is LGHNA, CDR2 YSLEER, per germline. Trimming at V came to 4 bases and at J to 4 bases, leaving 5 bases not matched to a gene. Study results and limitations: Researchers suggested that each seasonal influenza vaccination recruits few new T cells.

Using its own MiXCR run on the RT-PCR reads, TCRdb lists one record per CDR3 protein. The sample has under 750,000 distinct CDR3 sequences, around 11% seen once. Concerning this clonotype itself: The target antigen is unknown.

This sequence joins TRBV4-3 and TRBJ2-7, with 12 bases aligning to TRBD2. Specimen: PBMCs from blood, collected on the day of vaccination. This TCR came from a man in his fifties or sixties who received an inactivated influenza vaccine. CDR3 DNA: TGCGCCAGCAGCCTCCGACTAGCGGGAGAGTACGAGCAGTACTTC. As protein: CASSLRLAGEYEQYF.